Listed below are T cell receptor beta chains from one sample, sequenced in a study of preoperative IRX-2 immunotherapy in early breast cancer. Some clones are missing from TCRdb's copy, which holds only in-frame ones; the method was immunoSEQ multiplex PCR. The sample carries tens of thousands of clones, roughly four fifths recorded once. The sequencing here drew on lymph node tissue, taken after IRX-2 immunotherapy. The receptors here all came from a human donor with breast cancer. CDR3s include the opening cysteine and the closing phenylalanine or tryptophan. Fields, in order: J gene, V gene, D gene, clone size, CDR3 DNA, CDR3 protein. A D gene is named only where the DNA matches it firmly. Clone size appears in some rows only: once, few, many, or a class for an expanded clone.

TRBJ2-2 | TRBV7-5 | - | - | TGTGCCAGCAGCCCCGGGGTTCGGGGAAGCACCGGGGAGCTGTTTTTT | CASSPGVRGSTGELFF
TRBJ2-5 | TRBV28 | - | - | TGTGCCAGCAGTCGCCTTCTCGGGGGAACCGGCAGAGGGACCCAGTACTTC | CASSRLLGGTGRGTQYF
TRBJ2-2 | TRBV29-1 | TRBD2 | - | TGCAGCGTTGAACGACTAGCGGGGGGAGCCGGGGAGCTGTTTTTT | CSVERLAGGAGELFF
TRBJ1-2 | TRBV9 | - | - | TGTGCCAGCAGCGTAGTGGAGCGGGGGTCCTATGGCTACACCTTC | CASSVVERGSYGYTF
TRBJ2-1 | TRBV12-5 | TRBD1 | - | TGTGCTAGTGGTCCGGGACAGGGGCTCTACAATGAGCAGTTCTTC | CASGPGQGLYNEQFF
TRBJ2-2 | TRBV18 | - | few | TGTGCCAGCTCACCCCAGGGGGGGTACACCGGGGAGCTGTTTTTT | CASSPQGGYTGELFF
TRBJ1-2 | TRBV19 | - | - | TGTGCCAGTAGTATGTTGCGGGGATCGTTCTATGGCTACACCTTC | CASSMLRGSFYGYTF
TRBJ1-2 | TRBV29-1 | - | - | TGCAGCGTTGAAGCTCCTGAGCAGGGAACTAACTATGGCTACACCTTC | CSVEAPEQGTNYGYTF
TRBJ2-7 | TRBV7-7 | TRBD2 | - | TGTGCCAGCAGCCTGGCCGGGACTAGCGGGGGGGCCCAGTACTTC | CASSLAGTSGGAQYF
TRBJ2-5 | TRBV6-8 | - | - | TGTGCCAGCAGCTGGCGTGATAGAATCCGGGAGACCCAGTACTTC | CASSWRDRIRETQYF
TRBJ1-5 | TRBV28 | - | once | TGTGCCAGCAGTTTTAGTGGGCAGCCCCAGCATTTT | CASSFSGQPQHF
TRBJ2-7 | TRBV10-2 | TRBD1 | - | TGCGCCAGCCGGGACAGGGGGCTGTACGAGCAGTACTTC | CASRDRGLYEQYF
TRBJ2-7 | TRBV6-8 | TRBD1 | - | TGTGCCAGCAGTTACGGGACAGGGGGCTCGGGCGAGCAGTACTTC | CASSYGTGGSGEQYF
TRBJ1-2 | TRBV19 | - | - | TGTGCCAGTAGTAGAGGGACGGCTAACTATGGCTACACCTTC | CASSRGTANYGYTF
TRBJ2-7 | TRBV15 | - | few | TGTGCCACCAGCAGAGAACGGCAGGCCAGTTACGAGCAGTACTTC | CATSRERQASYEQYF
TRBJ2-5 | TRBV29-1 | - | - | TGCAGCGTAAGGGGGGGGCGAGCGGCACGAGAGACCCAGTACTTC | CSVRGGRAARETQYF
TRBJ1-2 | TRBV18 | TRBD1 | - | TGTGCCAGCTCACCACCCACAGGGGACGGCTACACCTTC | CASSPPTGDGYTF
TRBJ1-5 | TRBV10-2 | TRBD1 | once | TGCGCCAGCACAAGGACAGGATCGAATCAGCCCCAGCATTTT | CASTRTGSNQPQHF
TRBJ1-4 | TRBV6-8 | - | - | TGTGCCAGCAGTTTATGGCCGGCGGCAACAACTAATGAAAAACTGTTTTTT | CASSLWPAATTNEKLFF
TRBJ2-3 | TRBV11-3 | TRBD2 | - | TGTGCCAGCAGCTTGCCTAGCGGTGGCACAGATACGCAGTATTTT | CASSLPSGGTDTQYF
TRBJ1-2 | TRBV23-1 | - | - | TGCGCCAGCAGCCACCTACAGGGTAGGGACTATGGCTACACCTTC | CASSHLQGRDYGYTF
TRBJ1-5 | TRBV30 | - | once | TGTGCCTGGAGTGTTCTGGTGGGGCCCAATCAGCCCCAGCATTTT | CAWSVLVGPNQPQHF
TRBJ1-2 | TRBV11-3 | - | - | TGTGCCAGCAGCCCCCCTGGAGGGAAGTTGACTAAGCGCGGCTACACCTTC | CASSPPGGKLTKRGYTF
TRBJ1-2 | TRBV11-3 | - | - | TGTGCCAGCAGCTTAGATCCGCAGAGCTATGGCTACACCTTC | CASSLDPQSYGYTF
TRBJ2-3 | TRBV6-8 | TRBD1 | - | TGTGCCAGCAGGGACAGGGGTACAGATACGCAGTATTTT | CASRDRGTDTQYF
TRBJ1-6 | TRBV6-8 | - | - | TGTGCCAGCAGTTACGGGTACAGGGTCTACGGTTCACCCCTCCACTTT | CASSYGYRVYGSPLHF
TRBJ1-1 | TRBV6-8 | - | few | TGTGCCATCAGGTCAGGGGAGAGTGTAGCTTTCTTT | CAIRSGESVAFF
TRBJ1-2 | TRBV15 | TRBD1 | - | TGTGCCACCAGCAGGGGACAGGGTGTGGGGAATGGCTACACCTTC | CATSRGQGVGNGYTF
TRBJ2-3 | TRBV7-4 | - | - | TGTGCCAGCAGTGAAGCGGGGACAGACATAGATACGCAGTATTTT | CASSEAGTDIDTQYF
TRBJ2-2 | TRBV6-8 | - | - | TGTGCCAGCAGGTTGACAGTGCCCGCTACCGGGGAGCTGTTTTTT | CASRLTVPATGELFF
TRBJ1-6 | TRBV7-2 | - | - | TGTGCCAGCAGCTCCCCCGGGGGTTCACCCCTCCACTTT | CASSSPGGSPLHF
TRBJ2-3 | TRBV11-3 | - | - | TGTGCCAGCAGCTTATCCCCGGGACAAACCACAGATACGCAGTATTTT | CASSLSPGQTTDTQYF
TRBJ2-2 | TRBV28 | TRBD2 | - | TGTGCCAGCAGTTCTGGACTAGCGGGGGGTGTCGGGGAGCTGTTTTTT | CASSSGLAGGVGELFF
TRBJ2-7 | TRBV6-8 | TRBD1 | - | TGTGCCAGCAGGGTGGACAGGGAGCGGACCTACGAGCAGTACTTC | CASRVDRERTYEQYF
TRBJ1-6 | TRBV5-1 | - | - | TGCGCCAGCAGCTTGGTGGCAGTCTCAAATTCACCCCTCCACTTT | CASSLVAVSNSPLHF
TRBJ1-3 | TRBV18 | - | few | TGTGCCAGCTCACCGCCGGGGCCCAGAAACACCATATATTTT | CASSPPGPRNTIYF
TRBJ1-1 | TRBV11-3 | - | - | TGTGCCAGCAGCTTCCGGGACAAGGACACTGAAGCTTTCTTT | CASSFRDKDTEAFF
TRBJ2-1 | TRBV19 | TRBD2 | few | TGTGCCAGTAGTAAGGCGGGGGGGGCCTACAATGAGCAGTTCTTC | CASSKAGGAYNEQFF